This T cell receptor (beta chain) appears in the sequencing data of a study of T cells in narcolepsy. About the study: Healthy controls were enrolled alongside patients with narcolepsy type 1 or type 2. Study-wide results and limits: HCRT-specific and TRIB2-specific autoreactive clonotypes appeared among same-patient CSF and blood CD4+ clonotypes. Autoreactive clonotypes reportedly recurred in blood of same and different patients, not controls.

V gave up 5 bases and J gave up 4 bases, with 6 bases separating them. Germline CDR1 reads SGHDT; CDR2 reads YYEEEE. This CDR3 has 11 amino acids. Clones were read by immunoSEQ multiplex PCR, and TCRdb kept only the in-frame ones, dropping some. The sample contains 20,000 to 25,000 clones, approximately 80% of which appear only once. Remarks on this clone: Its target is not known.

The specimen was memory (CD45RA-) CD4+ T cells from blood. This TCR derives from a human donor in good health. This chain uses TRBV5-6 with TRBJ1-2, with no clear D. The CDR3, as DNA: TGTGCCAGCAGTTGGGCCTATGGCTACACCTTC. Translation gives CASSWAYGYTF. Full variable domain (outside the CDR3, taken from reference TRBV5-6 and TRBJ1-2): DAGVTQSPTHLIKTRGQQVTLRCSPKSGHDTVSWYQQALGQGPQFIFQYYEEEERQRGNFPDRFSGHQFPNYSSELNVNALLLGDSALYLCASSWAYGYTFGSGTRLTVV.